The 22 T cell receptor beta chains reported below all come from one sample, sequenced in a study of blood T cell repertoires in COVID-19. This table comes from immunoSEQ multiplex PCR, and its TCRdb copy is limited to in-frame clones, with some not included. The table includes roughly 300,000 clones, about 89% detected once. Sequencing was done on a sample of peripheral blood. Receptors originate from a man younger than 35 who had recovered from COVID-19.

V gene TRBV7-3 combines with J gene TRBJ2-7; 7 bases fit TRBD1. J lost 2 bases, V lost 2 bases, and 3 bases had no gene match. Germline V gene data show CDR1 as SGHTA and CDR2 as FQGTGA. CDR3 length: 14 residues. The CDR3 region is CASSLWTGPYEQYF. CDR3 coding DNA: TGTGCCAGCAGCTTATGGACAGGCCCCTACGAGCAGTACTTC.

The CDR3 nucleotides read TGTGCCAGTAGTATGGAGAATCGAGCGGGATTGCATTTT. This sequence encodes CASSMENRAGLHF. This chain uses TRBV19 with TRBJ1-5; D is unclear. Germline-derived CDR1 and CDR2 are LNHDA and SQIVND (reference sequence). V was trimmed by 3 bases and J by 15 bases, leaving 18 bases between them. The CDR3 loop spans 13 amino acids.

This chain uses TRBV6-5 with TRBJ1-1; D unclear. The CDR3 has 12 residues. Trimming removed 6 bases from V and 1 base from J, with 6 bases in between. CDR1 is MNHEY and CDR2 is SVGAGI in the germline V gene. CDR3 amino acids: CASRRWNTEAFF. The CDR3 DNA sequence: TGTGCCAGCAGGAGATGGAACACTGAAGCTTTCTTT.

CDR3: CSVGPSGGLDEQYF. CDR3 coding DNA: TGCAGCGTTGGCCCCTCAGGGGGTCTTGACGAGCAGTACTTC. The J gene is TRBJ2-7, the V gene TRBV29-1, with 7 bases aligning to TRBD1. V gave up 4 bases and J gave up 5 bases; unmatched junction bases: 11. CDR3 size: 14 residues. Per germline, CDR1 SQVTM and CDR2 ANQGSEA.

For the CDR3, the DNA is TGTGCCAGCACCGGGACTAGCTCCTACGAGCAGTACTTC. Protein sequence: CASTGTSSYEQYF. This chain connects TRBV27 to TRBJ2-7; 8 positions agree with TRBD2. Trimming removed 7 bases from V and 0 bases from J; junction bases left unmatched: 2. The CDR3 spans 13 residues. The germline CDR1 and CDR2 sequences are MNHEY and SMNVEV (reference sequence).

The chain joins TRBV19 to TRBJ2-5; maybe TRBD2 (5 bases). Looked up from germline, CDR1 is LNHDA and CDR2 is SQIVND (reference sequence). The CDR3 runs to 14 residues. Trimming removed 3 bases at V and 5 bases at J, with 13 bases between. In DNA form, the CDR3 reads TGTGCCAGTAGTATGGGAGTAGTTTTGGAGACCCAGTACTTC. Translating gives CASSMGVVLETQYF.

The chain combines TRBV7-6 with TRBJ2-5; 10 bases match TRBD1. Germline V lookup: CDR1 SGHVS, CDR2 FNYEAQ. CDR3 length: 18 amino acids. Germline trimming cut 5 bases from V and 1 base from J; bases unmatched to any gene: 13. In DNA, the CDR3 is TGTGCCAGCAGCGTGAACATCGGGACAGGGGCAACCCAAGAGACCCAGTACTTC. Encoded protein: CASSVNIGTGATQETQYF.

V gene TRBV19 combines with J gene TRBJ1-1; D perhaps matches TRBD1 (6 bases). V dropped 3 bases and J dropped 0 bases, with 14 bases sitting between them. Germline values: CDR1 LNHDA, CDR2 SQIVND (reference sequence). This CDR3 contains 16 residues. The CDR3 is CASSMNGGILNTEAFF. As DNA, the CDR3 is TGTGCCAGTAGTATGAATGGGGGCATCCTGAACACTGAAGCTTTCTTT.

This clone has a handful of counts. CDR3 sequence reads: CASSMGLAGLYEQYF. CDR3 sequence (DNA): TGTGCCAGCAGCATGGGACTAGCGGGACTCTACGAGCAGTACTTC. V usage is TRBV5-4 and J usage is TRBJ2-7, with 13 bases that match TRBD2. CDR3 length equals 15 residues. Germline trimming cut 4 bases from V and 3 bases from J; bases unmatched to any gene: 4. Germline CDR1 and CDR2: SGHNT and YYREEE (reference sequence).

The V gene is TRBV27, the J gene TRBJ1-2, with TRBD1 matching 7 bases. Germline lookup yields CDR1 MNHEY and CDR2 SMNVEV (reference sequence). The CDR3 has 17 residues. The V and J ends lost 7 bases and 6 bases, in that order; junction bases with no gene match: 20. CDR3 coding DNA: TGTGCCAGCACCCCCTCCACAAGGGGGCCCCCTACTAATGGCTACACCTTC. This gives the protein CASTPSTRGPPTNGYTF.

The chain uses TRBV2 and TRBJ1-6, with D tentatively TRBD1 (6 bases). CDR3 length: 17 residues. Germline assignment: CDR1 SNHLY and CDR2 FYNNEI. Trimming removed 0 bases from V and 4 bases from J, with 13 bases in between. The CDR3 DNA is TGTGCCAGCAGTGAAGCGCCAGGGAGGGGGTATAATTCACCCCTCCACTTT. Protein: CASSEAPGRGYNSPLHF.

The table lists this clone with a count of one. The V call is TRBV5-6, the J call TRBJ1-4; TRBD1 is a possible D gene (6 bases). The V and J ends lost 3 bases and 8 bases respectively, with 11 bases between them. The CDR3 covers 13 residues. Germline-derived CDR1 and CDR2 are SGHDT and YYEEEE. DNA of the CDR3: TGTGCCAGCAGCTCGGACAGTCGAGAAAAACTGTTTTTT. The encoded protein is CASSSDSREKLFF.

This chain uses TRBV3-1 (or the pseudogene TRBV3-2) with TRBJ2-1; perhaps TRBD2 as D (6 bases). The length of the CDR3 is 17 residues. CDR1 is LGHDT, CDR2 YNNKEL, per germline (reference sequence). Trimming cost V 0 bases and J 4 bases, with 16 bases left between them. In DNA, the CDR3 is TGTGCCAGCAGCCAAGAGTCTGGCGGGGCTTATTACAATGAGCAGTTCTTC. Its translation is CASSQESGGAYYNEQFF.

The J gene is TRBJ2-7, the V gene TRBV7-2; D possibly corresponds to TRBD2 (6 bases). Germline V gives CDR1 SGHTA, CDR2 FQGNSA. V was cut by 1 base and J by 2 bases, with 15 bases left in between. CDR3 size: 16 residues. As DNA, the CDR3 is TGTGCCAGCAGCTTAGACGTCGGAGGGCGACCCTACGAGCAGTACTTC. This translates into CASSLDVGGRPYEQYF.

The table lists this clone with a count of one. The chain links TRBV5-1 to TRBJ2-3; TRBD2 aligns across 9 bases. The CDR3 consists of 15 residues. Trimming at V came to 0 bases and at J to 4 bases, leaving 3 bases not matched to a gene. Germline V gene data show CDR1 as SGHRS and CDR2 as YFSETQ. The CDR3 is CASSLGSGGPDTQYF. CDR3 nucleotides: TGCGCCAGCAGCTTGGGAAGCGGGGGGCCAGATACGCAGTATTTT.

This chain uses TRBV7-8 with TRBJ2-7, with TRBD1 matching over 8 bases. In germline, CDR1 is SGHVS, CDR2 FQNEAQ. This CDR3 is built from 14 residues. The V and J ends lost 3 bases and 6 bases, in that order; junction bases with no gene match: 7. CDR3 loop: CASSLTGVAPEQYF. In DNA, the CDR3 is TGTGCCAGCAGCTTGACAGGGGTCGCCCCCGAGCAGTACTTC.

V is TRBV19 and J is TRBJ2-1; tentative D call: TRBD2 (5 bases). Trimming removed 0 bases at V and 8 bases at J, with 5 bases between. CDR1 LNHDA and CDR2 SQIVND come from the germline V gene (reference sequence). The CDR3 length is 12 residues. CDR3 DNA sequence: TGTGCCAGTAGTATAGAGAGGGATGAGCAGTTCTTC. Its translation: CASSIERDEQFF.

The CDR3 loop is CASSHWDRPNTEAFF. The DNA of the CDR3 is TGTGCCAGCAGCCATTGGGACAGACCGAACACTGAAGCTTTCTTT. This chain links TRBV14 with TRBJ1-1; the match to TRBD1 covers 7 bases. The CDR3 contains 15 residues. With V trimmed by 3 bases and J by 1 base, 5 bases remained unmatched. Looked up from germline, CDR1 is SGHDN and CDR2 is FVKESK.

The CDR3 protein is CASSPFGGYSTDTQYF. In DNA form, the CDR3 reads TGCGCCAGCAGCCCTTTCGGGGGGTATAGCACAGATACGCAGTATTTT. The V and J genes are TRBV5-1 and TRBJ2-3; 7 bases map to TRBD2. Germline trimming cut 4 bases from V and 0 bases from J; bases unmatched to any gene: 8. The CDR3 is 16 amino acids. Germline CDR1 is SGHRS and CDR2 is YFSETQ.

This clone was counted a single time. The rearrangement joins TRBV27 to TRBJ1-1; no clear D gene. CDR1 MNHEY and CDR2 SMNVEV come from the germline V gene (reference sequence). The length of the CDR3 is 13 residues. V lost 0 bases to trimming and J lost 6 bases, with 8 bases between them. CDR3 coding DNA: TGTGCCAGCAGTTTATCGCGGTTCGCTGAAGCTTTCTTT. This translates into CASSLSRFAEAFF.

The chain is built from TRBV4-2 and TRBJ2-1; the match to TRBD2 covers 14 bases. The V gene's germline CDR1 is LGHNA and CDR2 YNFKEQ. V was clipped by 3 bases and J by 7 bases; unmatched bases: 2. The CDR3 is 15 amino acids. CDR3 sequence reads: CASSQGLAGENEQFF. CDR3 coding DNA: TGTGCCAGCAGCCAGGGACTAGCGGGGGAAAATGAGCAGTTCTTC.

This chain connects TRBV2 to TRBJ2-5, with TRBD2 as a possible D gene (5 bases). The germline V gene encodes CDR1 SNHLY and CDR2 FYNNEI. The V end lost 7 bases, the J end lost 0 bases, and 12 bases lay between the germline ends. The length of the CDR3 is 14 residues. The DNA of the CDR3 is TGTGCCAGCATCCAAAGGGAGTACCAAGAGACCCAGTACTTC. Translated, it gives CASIQREYQETQYF.